Following are 5 T cell receptor beta chains from one sample sequenced in a study of OX40 agonist ivuxolimab in advanced cancers. Measured with immunoSEQ multiplex PCR; TCRdb has only the in-frame clones, and not every one. Of roughly 62,000 clones in the sample, around 83% were seen once. The sample consisted of CD4+ or CD8+ T cells sorted from blood, taken in a trial of the OX40 agonist ivuxolimab. These receptors were taken from an adult with an advanced solid tumor such as melanoma, head and neck, liver or kidney cancer.

The rearrangement uses TRBV11-2 and TRBJ2-1; D uncertain. The CDR3 is made up of 13 amino acids. V lost 0 bases to trimming and J lost 9 bases, with 9 bases between them. Germline CDR1 SGHAT, CDR2 FQNNGV. The CDR3 DNA reads TGTGCCAGCAGCTTAGATAGTCTTCCTGAGCAGTTCTTC. It translates to CASSLDSLPEQFF.

This clone was seen more than once but under ten times. The rearrangement uses TRBV21-1 and TRBJ2-7; the tabulated D call, TRBD1, remains unverified against the DNA. TRBV21-1 is a pseudogene. CDR3 length: 14 residues. In DNA form, the CDR3 reads TGTGCCAGCATCGACAGGGGGTTTTCGTACGAGCAGTACTTC. It yields the protein CASIDRGFSYEQYF.

This clone was seen a single time. The chain recombines TRBV5-1 with TRBJ2-5; TRBD2 might be the D (6 bases). The CDR3 is 13 residues long. V was pared by 0 bases and J by 7 bases, with 10 bases between. Germline assignment: CDR1 SGHRS and CDR2 YFSETQ. CDR3 residues: CASSLAGEATQYF. Written as DNA, the CDR3 is TGCGCCAGCAGCTTGGCCGGGGAGGCGACCCAGTACTTC.

The rearrangement uses TRBV7-9 and TRBJ1-2, with D maybe TRBD1 (6 bases). Germline V CDR1 and CDR2: SEHNR, FQNEAQ (reference sequence). This CDR3 is 15 amino acids long. V gave up 8 bases and J gave up 1 base, with 17 bases separating them. This chain's CDR3 is CASEGGSAVNYGYTF. CDR3 nucleotide sequence: TGTGCCAGCGAGGGGGGCAGCGCTGTTAACTATGGCTACACCTTC.

CDR3 in amino acids: CASSLRETGIIHFGGSNQPQHF. The CDR3 nucleotides are TGTGCCAGCAGTTTAAGAGAGACAGGGATCATACATTTTGGAGGTAGCAATCAGCCCCAGCATTTT. The chain combines TRBV28 with TRBJ1-5, with 7 positions matching TRBD1. Per germline, CDR1 MDHEN and CDR2 SYDVKM. The CDR3 loop spans 22 amino acids. V was clipped by 2 bases and J by 0 bases; unmatched bases: 22.